The 16 T cell receptor beta chains below all came from one sample that was sequenced in a study of shared clonotypes between healthy human individuals. CD45RO negativity and positive selection for CCR7 defined naive CD8 cells, a population that excluded terminally differentiated effector memory CD45RA+ cells. The protocol was immunoSEQ multiplex PCR, while the TCRdb copy is restricted to in-frame clones and leaves out a portion. This sample has about 1.9 million clones, with roughly 95% found just once. Material: naive CD8+ T cells from PBMCs. The receptors come from a man younger than 35 in good health. Some clones in this sample may be carry-over from other donors' samples.

The chain joins TRBV9 to TRBJ1-3; D may be TRBD1 (6 bases). V lost 0 bases to trimming and J lost 2 bases, with 9 bases between them. CDR1 is SGDLS and CDR2 is YYNGEE in the germline V gene. This CDR3 is 15 amino acids long. CDR3 protein: CASSVEGDTGNTIYF. The CDR3 DNA sequence: TGTGCCAGCAGCGTAGAGGGGGACACTGGAAACACCATATATTTT.

CDR3 in amino acids: CASSTPYTDTQYF. The DNA for the CDR3 is TGTGCCAGCAGCACCCCGTACACAGATACGCAGTATTTT. The V call is TRBV11-2, the J call TRBJ2-3, with D unclear. Germline-derived CDR1 and CDR2 are SGHAT and FQNNGV. Trimming removed 5 bases from V and 2 bases from J, with 8 bases in between. The CDR3 has 13 amino acids.

The chain links TRBV28 to TRBJ2-7; TRBD1 agrees at 8 bases. CDR3 size: 15 residues. V trimming: 3 bases; J trimming: 7 bases; junction bases outside the gene matches: 11. Germline V lookup: CDR1 MDHEN, CDR2 SYDVKM. The CDR3 region is CASSFGQGFGREQYF. As DNA, the CDR3 is TGTGCCAGCAGTTTTGGACAGGGATTCGGTCGGGAGCAGTACTTC.

Turning to this clone: Other DNA sequences in the same sample also yield this CDR3. V usage is TRBV27 and J usage is TRBJ1-2; D might be TRBD1 (6 bases). CDR3 length: 11 amino acids. V lost 8 bases and J lost 8, with 12 bases in between. Germline V gene lookup returns CDR1 MNHEY and CDR2 SMNVEV (reference sequence). The CDR3 DNA reads as TGTGCCAGCGGGCAGGGGCGCGGCTACACCTTC. The encoded protein is CASGQGRGYTF.

The chain has TRBV4-3 and TRBJ2-1; 9 bases map to TRBD2. This CDR3 spans 17 amino acids. CDR1 and CDR2 (germline): LGHNA, YSLEER. Trimming removed 5 bases from V and 5 bases from J; junction bases left unmatched: 13. The CDR3 reads CASSEAFSGSLDNEQFF. CDR3 DNA sequence: TGCGCCAGCAGCGAAGCCTTTAGCGGGAGCTTGGACAATGAGCAGTTCTTC.

The J gene is TRBJ2-1, the V gene TRBV28; a weak D match, TRBD2 (6 bases). V lost 3 bases and J lost 0, with 9 bases in between. CDR1 is MDHEN and CDR2 is SYDVKM in the germline V gene. This CDR3 is built from 15 residues. Here the CDR3 DNA reads TGTGCCAGCAGTTTTATGGGACTCTCCTACAATGAGCAGTTCTTC. Translation: CASSFMGLSYNEQFF. Using reference TRBV28 and TRBJ2-1 for the parts outside the CDR3, the full variable domain is DVKVTQSSRYLVKRTGEKVFLECVQDMDHENMFWYRQDPGLGLRLIYFSYDVKMKEKGDIPEGYSVSREKKERFSLILESASTNQTSMYLCASSFMGLSYNEQFFGPGTRLTVL.

To note about this clone: An end of the junction differs from the germline gene, which may be a read error. This sequence joins TRBV4-2 and TRBJ2-5, with D tentatively TRBD2 (5 bases). The CDR3 consists of 14 residues. Germline V gene sequence: CDR1 LGHNA, CDR2 YNFKEQ. CDR3 coding DNA: TGTGCCAGCAGCCAAGGAAAGCGGCCAGAGACCCAGCACTTC. As protein: CASSQGKRPETQHF.

This chain joins TRBV29-1 and TRBJ2-5; 13 nucleotides line up with TRBD2. Per the germline V gene, CDR1 is SQVTM and CDR2 is ANQGSEA. V shed 6 bases and J 3 bases; nucleotides not matched to a gene: 10. The CDR3 has 16 amino acids. DNA of the CDR3: TGCAGCGTGATTGGACTAGCGGGAGTGCCGGAAGAGACCCAGTACTTC. Protein: CSVIGLAGVPEETQYF.

The V call is TRBV15, the J call TRBJ1-4; D perhaps matches TRBD1 (5 bases). Germline CDR1 is LNHNV and CDR2 is YYDKDF (reference sequence). The CDR3 runs 14 residues. Trimming left V 4 bases short and J 5 bases short, with 11 bases between. CDR3 region: CATSIDSFNEKLFF. CDR3 nucleotides: TGTGCCACCAGCATAGACAGCTTCAATGAAAAACTGTTTTTT.

The rearrangement joins TRBV10-3 to TRBJ2-2, with 10 bases identical to TRBD2. CDR1 ENHRY and CDR2 SYGVKD come from the germline V gene. This CDR3 region has 18 residues. Germline trimming cut 8 bases from V and 1 base from J; bases unmatched to any gene: 13. DNA of the CDR3: TGTGCCATCGCGGGAGCTTGGGTAGCGGGAGGGAACACCGGGGAGCTGTTTTTT. Protein product: CAIAGAWVAGGNTGELFF.

V is TRBV5-1 and J is TRBJ2-7; TRBD2 aligns across 11 bases. The V segment lost 2 bases and the J segment 5 bases; nucleotides outside the gene matches: 6. Per the germline V gene, CDR1 is SGHRS and CDR2 is YFSETQ. This CDR3 spans 15 amino acids. The CDR3 sequence: CASSFSGRARDEQYF. CDR3 DNA: TGCGCCAGCAGCTTTAGCGGGAGGGCCCGCGACGAGCAGTACTTC.

DNA of the CDR3: TGTGCCAGCAGTCTCCAAATAGACGGATATAGCAATCAGCCCCAGCATTTT. It translates to CASSLQIDGYSNQPQHF. V is TRBV11-2 and J is TRBJ1-5; D remains ambiguous. The CDR3 is 17 amino acids. V was pared by 6 bases and J by 0 bases, with 18 bases between. From germline, CDR1 is SGHAT and CDR2 FQNNGV. Together with reference TRBV11-2 and TRBJ1-5, the CDR3 gives the full variable domain: EAGVAQSPRYKIIEKRQSVAFWCNPISGHATLYWYQQILGQGPKLLIQFQNNGVVDDSQLPKDRFSAERLKGVDSTLKIQPAKLEDSAVYLCASSLQIDGYSNQPQHFGDGTRLSIL.

The chain has TRBV5-6 and TRBJ1-1, with 11 bases aligning to TRBD1. The CDR3 covers 15 residues. V lost 4 bases to trimming and J lost 4 bases; unmatched junction nucleotides: 6. Per germline, CDR1 SGHDT and CDR2 YYEEEE. CDR3 coding DNA: TGTGCCAGCAGCCCCGGGACAGGGGGAAGCACTGAAGCTTTCTTT. This codes for CASSPGTGGSTEAFF.

This chain uses TRBV6-6 with TRBJ2-7; 7 nucleotides agree with TRBD1. Trimming at V came to 6 bases and at J to 3 bases, leaving 5 bases not matched to a gene. This CDR3 is built from 13 residues. CDR1 is MNHNY, CDR2 SVGAGI, per germline (reference sequence). DNA for the CDR3: TGTGCCAGCAGCACCGACAGGGACTACGAGCAGTACTTC. As protein: CASSTDRDYEQYF.

This rearrangement joins TRBV6-1 to TRBJ2-3, with D tentatively TRBD1 or TRBD2 (5 bases each). The CDR3 is 15 amino acids. Germline CDR1 and CDR2: MNHNS and SASEGT. V was shortened by 0 bases and J by 2 bases, with 9 bases between the two germline ends. In nucleotides, the CDR3 is TGTGCCAGCAGTGAAGCTCCGGGACCCACAGATACGCAGTATTTT. Translation: CASSEAPGPTDTQYF.

The chain has TRBV6-5 and TRBJ1-5, with 12 bases fitting TRBD1. Trimming cost V 5 bases and J 7 bases; bases outside gene matches: 6. There are 15 residues in the CDR3. From germline, CDR1 is MNHEY and CDR2 SVGAGI. Here the CDR3 reads CASSPGTGGQQPQHF. In DNA, the CDR3 is TGTGCCAGCAGTCCAGGGACAGGGGGCCAACAGCCCCAGCATTTT.